The 7 T cell receptor beta chains below were found in one sample sequenced in a study of shared clonotypes between healthy human individuals. Clones were sequenced by immunoSEQ multiplex PCR, and TCRdb holds only the in-frame ones, with some missing. The table has 2,100,000 or so clones, approximately 95% seen once. Sequenced: naive CD4+ T cells sorted from blood. Subset of the sample: CD45RA+ positively selected. These receptors were taken from a man in his late teens or twenties in good health.

The chain is built from TRBV10-3 and TRBJ2-2; 10 positions match TRBD2. CDR1 ENHRY and CDR2 SYGVKD come from the germline V gene. V shed 3 bases and J 4 bases; nucleotides not matched to a gene: 2. The CDR3 extends over 15 amino acids. DNA for the CDR3: TGTGCCATCAGTGAAAGCGGGGGGGCCACCGGGGAGCTGTTTTTT. Translated: CAISESGGATGELFF.

CDR3 DNA: TGTGCCATCAGTGTTGTGACAGGGAGGGAGCAGTTCTTC. Its translation is CAISVVTGREQFF. The chain employs TRBV10-3 and TRBJ2-1, with TRBD1 as a possible D gene (7 bases). This CDR3 contains 13 residues. The germline V gene encodes CDR1 ENHRY and CDR2 SYGVKD. V was pared by 4 bases and J by 10 bases, with 14 bases between.

This clone has a single count. The chain uses TRBV27 and TRBJ2-6; D may be TRBD1 (5 bases). Germline values: CDR1 MNHEY, CDR2 SMNVEV (reference sequence). The CDR3 contains 17 residues. V was pared by 4 bases and J by 0 bases, with 13 bases between. This chain's CDR3 is CASSSAGWYSGANVLTF. The CDR3 nucleotides are TGTGCCAGCAGTTCGGCAGGGTGGTACTCTGGGGCCAACGTCCTGACTTTC.

This chain uses TRBV10-3 with TRBJ2-3; D not resolved. Germline CDR1 is ENHRY and CDR2 is SYGVKD. CDR3 size: 15 residues. V lost 7 bases, J lost 0 bases, and 14 bases lay in between. The DNA for the CDR3 is TGTGCCATCACCAAAGGATCTCCTAGCACAGATACGCAGTATTTT. This sequence encodes CAITKGSPSTDTQYF.

The chain has TRBV29-1 and TRBJ2-3; the match to TRBD2 covers 9 bases. The CDR3 extends over 15 amino acids. The germline CDR1 and CDR2 sequences are SQVTM and ANQGSEA. Trimming cost V 6 bases and J 5 bases; bases outside gene matches: 12. The CDR3 spells CSVVGSSGKGDTQYF. Written as DNA, the CDR3 is TGCAGCGTGGTGGGATCTAGCGGGAAGGGAGATACGCAGTATTTT.

The genes are TRBV11-2 and TRBJ2-1; no firm D call. Trimming removed 4 bases at V and 5 bases at J, with 15 bases between. The CDR3 runs 15 residues. Germline CDR1 SGHAT, CDR2 FQNNGV. In nucleotides, the CDR3 is TGTGCCAGCAGCTCTCTCCCAGGAACTCACAATGAGCAGTTCTTC. This gives the protein CASSSLPGTHNEQFF.

The gene calls are TRBV28 and TRBJ1-5; D unclear. The CDR3 sequence is 17 residues long. Germline CDR1 is MDHEN and CDR2 is SYDVKM. V lost 2 bases and J lost 2, with 16 bases in between. The CDR3 here is CASSLGKPGLGNQPQHF. The DNA of the CDR3 is TGTGCCAGCAGTTTAGGAAAGCCCGGACTGGGCAATCAGCCCCAGCATTTT.